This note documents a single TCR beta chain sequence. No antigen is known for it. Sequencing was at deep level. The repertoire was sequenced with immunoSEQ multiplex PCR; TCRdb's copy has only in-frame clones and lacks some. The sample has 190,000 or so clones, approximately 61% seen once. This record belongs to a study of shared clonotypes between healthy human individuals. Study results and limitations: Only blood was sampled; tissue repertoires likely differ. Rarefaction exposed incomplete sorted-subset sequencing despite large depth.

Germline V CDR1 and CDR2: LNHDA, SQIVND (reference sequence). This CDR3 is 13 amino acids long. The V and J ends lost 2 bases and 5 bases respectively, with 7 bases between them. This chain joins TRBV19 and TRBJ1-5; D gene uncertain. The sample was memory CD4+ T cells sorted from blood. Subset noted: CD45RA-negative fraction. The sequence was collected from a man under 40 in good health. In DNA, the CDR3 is TGTGCCAGTAGTATATCCCTTTATCAGCCCCAGCATTTT. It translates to CASSISLYQPQHF.